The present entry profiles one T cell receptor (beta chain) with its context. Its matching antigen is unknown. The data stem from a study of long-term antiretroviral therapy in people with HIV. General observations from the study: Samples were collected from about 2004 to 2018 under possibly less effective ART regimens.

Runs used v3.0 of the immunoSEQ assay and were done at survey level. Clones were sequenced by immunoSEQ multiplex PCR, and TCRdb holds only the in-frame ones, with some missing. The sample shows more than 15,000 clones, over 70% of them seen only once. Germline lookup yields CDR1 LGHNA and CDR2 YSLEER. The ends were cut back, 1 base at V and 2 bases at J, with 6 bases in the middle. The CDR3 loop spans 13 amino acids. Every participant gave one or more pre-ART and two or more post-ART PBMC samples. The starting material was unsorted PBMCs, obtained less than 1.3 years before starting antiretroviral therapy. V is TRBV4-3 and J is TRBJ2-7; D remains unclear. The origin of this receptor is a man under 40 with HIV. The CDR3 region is CASSQGTTYEQYF. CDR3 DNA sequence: TGCGCCAGCAGCCAAGGAACAACCTACGAGCAGTACTTC.